The 7 T cell receptor beta chains reported below all come from one sample, sequenced in a study of tumor-infiltrating lymphocytes in localized non-small cell lung cancer. The protocol was immunoSEQ multiplex PCR, while the TCRdb copy is restricted to in-frame clones and leaves out a portion. Of over 10,000 clones listed, 80% to 90% are singletons. The sample was uninvolved lung tissue not adjacent to the tumor. These TCRs come from a human donor with non-small cell lung cancer.

The rearrangement joins TRBV7-8 to TRBJ2-7, with 9 bases lining up with TRBD1. This CDR3 has 16 residues. J lost 2 bases, V lost 0 bases, and 5 bases had no gene match. Per germline, CDR1 SGHVS and CDR2 FQNEAQ. The CDR3 loop reads CASSLAGRQGAYEQYF. The CDR3 DNA is TGTGCCAGCAGCTTAGCGGGGAGACAGGGGGCCTACGAGCAGTACTTC.

This chain joins TRBV30 and TRBJ2-1; D uncertain. The germline V and J ends were trimmed by 1 base and 6 bases, with 7 bases remaining between them. Germline V gene sequence: CDR1 GTSNPN, CDR2 SVGIG (reference sequence). This CDR3 region has 12 residues. The CDR3 DNA reads TGTGCCTGGAGTGCCCTCGGCAATGAGCAGTTCTTC. Its translation: CAWSALGNEQFF.

This sequence joins TRBV29-1 and TRBJ2-7; 9 bases agree with TRBD1. This CDR3 has 14 residues. CDR1 SQVTM and CDR2 ANQGSEA come from the germline V gene. Trimming took 6 bases from V and 4 from J; bases not matched to a gene: 10. In DNA, the CDR3 is TGCAGCGTGGCGATCAGGACAGGGGCATACGAGCAGTACTTC. This codes for CSVAIRTGAYEQYF.

V gene TRBV30 combines with J gene TRBJ2-3, with 8 positions matching TRBD1. The V gene end was trimmed by 3 bases and the J gene end by 1 base; junction bases not matched to a gene: 6. Germline loops: CDR1 GTSNPN, CDR2 SVGIG (reference sequence). This CDR3 region has 15 residues. DNA of the CDR3: TGTGCCTGGAGGACGACAGGGGCCGGCACAGATACGCAGTATTTT. This gives the protein CAWRTTGAGTDTQYF.

This chain uses TRBV4-2 with TRBJ1-5, with D perhaps matching TRBD1 (5 bases). The CDR3 totals 16 residues. The V gene lost 0 bases and the J gene lost 5 bases, with 14 bases spanning the gap. CDR1 LGHNA and CDR2 YNFKEQ come from the germline V gene. CDR3 region: CASSQDSWGADQPQHF. CDR3 nucleotide sequence: TGTGCCAGCAGCCAAGATAGTTGGGGCGCCGATCAGCCCCAGCATTTT.

The gene calls are TRBV30 and TRBJ2-3, with D hard to call. Germline values: CDR1 GTSNPN, CDR2 SVGIG (reference sequence). The CDR3 runs to 12 residues. V was pared by 4 bases and J by 3 bases, with 8 bases between. The CDR3 DNA reads TGTGCCTGGAATTATGTGACAGATACGCAGTATTTT. Residues: CAWNYVTDTQYF. Complete variable domain (other parts from reference TRBV30 and TRBJ2-3): SQTIHQWPATLVQPVGSPLSLECTVEGTSNPNLYWYRQAAGRGLQLLFYSVGIGQISSEVPQNLSASRPQDRQFILSSKKLLLSDSGFYLCAWNYVTDTQYFGPGTRLTVL.

The chain is built from TRBV5-6 and TRBJ2-3, with 8 bases lining up with TRBD1. Germline trimming cut 2 bases from V and 2 bases from J; bases unmatched to any gene: 7. CDR1 and CDR2 (germline): SGHDT, YYEEEE. The CDR3 totals 16 residues. This CDR3 reads CASSFRQGIHTDTQYF. The DNA for the CDR3 is TGTGCCAGCAGCTTCCGACAGGGGATCCACACAGATACGCAGTATTTT.